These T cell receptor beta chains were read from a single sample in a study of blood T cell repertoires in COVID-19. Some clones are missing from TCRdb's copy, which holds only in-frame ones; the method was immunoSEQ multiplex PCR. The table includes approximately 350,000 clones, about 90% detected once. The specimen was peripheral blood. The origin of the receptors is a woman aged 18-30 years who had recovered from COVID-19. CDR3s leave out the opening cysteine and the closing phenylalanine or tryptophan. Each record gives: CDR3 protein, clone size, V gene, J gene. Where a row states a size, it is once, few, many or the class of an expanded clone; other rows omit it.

cdr3_aa: ASSFSGGGYNEQF
clone_size: .
v_call: TRBV9
j_call: TRBJ2-1

cdr3_aa: ASSLFRDTGELF
clone_size: once
v_call: TRBV7-2
j_call: TRBJ2-2

cdr3_aa: ASRDRGGNTEAF
clone_size: .
v_call: TRBV27
j_call: TRBJ1-1

cdr3_aa: ASSFRQGGQPQH
clone_size: few
v_call: TRBV4-1
j_call: TRBJ1-5

cdr3_aa: ASSFRGLGDTQY
clone_size: .
v_call: TRBV13
j_call: TRBJ2-3

cdr3_aa: ASSELGDQFQETQY
clone_size: .
v_call: TRBV10-1
j_call: TRBJ2-5

cdr3_aa: ASSQGTLTAGNTIY
clone_size: .
v_call: TRBV18
j_call: TRBJ1-3

cdr3_aa: ASSPRLVNTGELF
clone_size: .
v_call: TRBV27
j_call: TRBJ2-2

cdr3_aa: ASSHLGGRAQTQY
clone_size: .
v_call: TRBV3-1/TRBV3-2
j_call: TRBJ2-5

cdr3_aa: AIQVEVSVGYT
clone_size: .
v_call: TRBV6-5
j_call: TRBJ1-2

cdr3_aa: ATKMGQGLDTEAF
clone_size: .
v_call: TRBV2
j_call: TRBJ1-1

cdr3_aa: ASSLAVPNTEAF
clone_size: .
v_call: TRBV5-4
j_call: TRBJ1-1

cdr3_aa: ASSLGEVGANYGYT
clone_size: .
v_call: TRBV7-9
j_call: TRBJ1-2

cdr3_aa: ASSSLSTDTQY
clone_size: .
v_call: TRBV5-4
j_call: TRBJ2-3

cdr3_aa: ASSFEALANTIY
clone_size: .
v_call: TRBV11-3
j_call: TRBJ1-3

cdr3_aa: ASSQSKRQGDSPLH
clone_size: few
v_call: TRBV23-1
j_call: TRBJ1-6

cdr3_aa: ASSFTGTPNTGELF
clone_size: .
v_call: TRBV9
j_call: TRBJ2-2

cdr3_aa: ASTPRTVGFGEAF
clone_size: .
v_call: TRBV2
j_call: TRBJ1-1

cdr3_aa: ASSLGTWGSGYT
clone_size: .
v_call: TRBV5-5
j_call: TRBJ1-2

cdr3_aa: ASSESWASSGNTIY
clone_size: .
v_call: TRBV25-1
j_call: TRBJ1-3

cdr3_aa: ASSHRPSGIGTDTQY
clone_size: .
v_call: TRBV11-3
j_call: TRBJ2-3

cdr3_aa: AWVLGHLGVNYGYT
clone_size: .
v_call: TRBV30
j_call: TRBJ1-2

cdr3_aa: ASSQDGTGRYNEQF
clone_size: .
v_call: TRBV7-8
j_call: TRBJ2-1

cdr3_aa: ASSVGDRGNQPQH
clone_size: .
v_call: TRBV9
j_call: TRBJ1-5

cdr3_aa: ASSYSRFSGNTIY
clone_size: .
v_call: TRBV6-2/TRBV6-3
j_call: TRBJ1-3

cdr3_aa: ASSPLMTGDNSPLH
clone_size: once
v_call: TRBV9
j_call: TRBJ1-6

cdr3_aa: AGSTGNADTQY
clone_size: .
v_call: TRBV2
j_call: TRBJ2-3

cdr3_aa: ATSPGLAGEGLETQY
clone_size: .
v_call: TRBV24-1
j_call: TRBJ2-5

cdr3_aa: ACGQGNQPQH
clone_size: .
v_call: TRBV30
j_call: TRBJ1-5